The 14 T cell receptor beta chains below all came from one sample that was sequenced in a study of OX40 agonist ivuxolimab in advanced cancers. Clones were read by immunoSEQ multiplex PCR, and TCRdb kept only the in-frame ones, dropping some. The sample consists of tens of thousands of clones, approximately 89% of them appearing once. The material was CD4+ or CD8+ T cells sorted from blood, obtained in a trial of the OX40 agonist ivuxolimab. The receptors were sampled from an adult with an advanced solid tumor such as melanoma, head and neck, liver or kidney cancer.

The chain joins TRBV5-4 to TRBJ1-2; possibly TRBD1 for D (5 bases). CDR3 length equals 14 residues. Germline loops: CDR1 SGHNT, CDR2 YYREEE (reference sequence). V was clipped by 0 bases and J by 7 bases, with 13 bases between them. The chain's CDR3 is CASSLGYGDPGYTF. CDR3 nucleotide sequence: TGTGCCAGCAGCTTGGGATATGGGGACCCTGGCTACACCTTC.

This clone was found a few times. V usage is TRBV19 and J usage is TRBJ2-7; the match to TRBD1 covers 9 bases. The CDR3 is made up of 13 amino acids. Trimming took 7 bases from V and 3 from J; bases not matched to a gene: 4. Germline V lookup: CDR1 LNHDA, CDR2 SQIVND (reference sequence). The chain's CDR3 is CASNWGQGYEQYF. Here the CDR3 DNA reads TGTGCCAGTAATTGGGGACAGGGCTACGAGCAGTACTTC. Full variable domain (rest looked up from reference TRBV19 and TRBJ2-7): DGGITQSPKYLFRKEGQNVTLSCEQNLNHDAMYWYRQDPGQGLRLIYYSQIVNDFQKGDIAEGYSVSREKKESFPLTVTSAQKNPTAFYLCASNWGQGYEQYFGPGTRLTVT.

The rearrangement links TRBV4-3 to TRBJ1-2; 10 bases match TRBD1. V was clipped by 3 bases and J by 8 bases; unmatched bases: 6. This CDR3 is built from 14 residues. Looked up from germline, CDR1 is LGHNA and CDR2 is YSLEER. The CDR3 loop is CASSHTGTGEGYTF. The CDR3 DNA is TGCGCCAGCAGCCACACCGGGACAGGGGAAGGCTACACCTTC.

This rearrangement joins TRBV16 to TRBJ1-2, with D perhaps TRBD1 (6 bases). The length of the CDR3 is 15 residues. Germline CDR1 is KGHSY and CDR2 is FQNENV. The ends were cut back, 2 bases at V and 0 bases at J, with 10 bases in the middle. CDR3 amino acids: CASSQRTAANYGYTF. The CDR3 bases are TGTGCCAGCAGCCAAAGGACAGCCGCTAACTATGGCTACACCTTC.

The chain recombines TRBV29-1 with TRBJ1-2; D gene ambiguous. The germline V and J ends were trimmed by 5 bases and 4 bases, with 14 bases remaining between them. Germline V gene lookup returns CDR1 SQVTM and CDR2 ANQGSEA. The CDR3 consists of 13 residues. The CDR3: CSVTTGLFYGYTF. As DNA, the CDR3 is TGCAGCGTTACAACGGGCCTATTCTATGGCTACACCTTC. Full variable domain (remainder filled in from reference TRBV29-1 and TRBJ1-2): SAVISQKPSRDICQRGTSLTIQCQVDSQVTMMFWYRQQPGQSLTLIATANQGSEATYESGFVIDKFPISRPNLTFSTLTVSNMSPEDSSIYLCSVTTGLFYGYTFGSGTRLTVV.

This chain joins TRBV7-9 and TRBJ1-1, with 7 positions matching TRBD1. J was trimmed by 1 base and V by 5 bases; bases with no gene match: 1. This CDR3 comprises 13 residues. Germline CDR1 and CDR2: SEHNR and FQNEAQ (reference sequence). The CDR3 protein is CASSRGRNTEAFF. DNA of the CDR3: TGTGCCAGCAGCAGGGGGCGGAACACTGAAGCTTTCTTT.

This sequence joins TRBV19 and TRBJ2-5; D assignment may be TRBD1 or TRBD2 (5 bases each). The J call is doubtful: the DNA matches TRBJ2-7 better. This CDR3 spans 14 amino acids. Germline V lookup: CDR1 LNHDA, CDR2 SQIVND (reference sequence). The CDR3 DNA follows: TGTGCCAGTAGTATCCGGGGCGACTCCTACGAGCAGTACTTC. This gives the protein CASSIRGDSYEQYF.

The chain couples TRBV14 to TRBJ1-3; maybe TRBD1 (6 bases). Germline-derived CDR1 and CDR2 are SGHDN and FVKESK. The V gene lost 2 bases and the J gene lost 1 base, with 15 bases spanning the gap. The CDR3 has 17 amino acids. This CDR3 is CASSQIMGHPSGNTIYF. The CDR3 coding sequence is TGTGCCAGCAGCCAAATCATGGGACACCCTTCTGGAAACACCATATATTTT.

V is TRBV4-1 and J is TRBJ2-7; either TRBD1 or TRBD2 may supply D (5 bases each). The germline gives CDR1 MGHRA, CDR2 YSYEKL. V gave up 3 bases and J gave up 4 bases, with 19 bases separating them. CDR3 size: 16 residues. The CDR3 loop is CASSQAPGRSFYEQYF. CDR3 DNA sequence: TGCGCCAGCAGCCAGGCACCGGGACGGTCTTTTTACGAGCAGTACTTC.

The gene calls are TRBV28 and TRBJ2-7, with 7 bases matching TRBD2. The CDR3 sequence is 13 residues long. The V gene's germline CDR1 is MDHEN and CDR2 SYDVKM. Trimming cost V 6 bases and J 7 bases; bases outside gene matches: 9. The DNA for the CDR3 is TGTGCCAGCAGGTTACGGGGGGTAGAAGAGCAGTACTTC. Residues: CASRLRGVEEQYF.

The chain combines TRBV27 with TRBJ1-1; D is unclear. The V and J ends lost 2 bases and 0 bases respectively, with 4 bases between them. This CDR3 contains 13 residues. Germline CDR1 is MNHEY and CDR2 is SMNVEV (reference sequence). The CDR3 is CASSLNLNTEAFF. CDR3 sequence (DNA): TGTGCCAGCAGTTTAAACCTGAACACTGAAGCTTTCTTT.

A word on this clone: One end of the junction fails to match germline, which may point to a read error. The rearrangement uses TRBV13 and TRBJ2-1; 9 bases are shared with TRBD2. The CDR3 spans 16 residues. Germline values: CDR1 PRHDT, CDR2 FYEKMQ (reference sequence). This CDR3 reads CASRLDAAGGGNEQFF. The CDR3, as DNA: TGTGCCAGCAGATTAGATGCAGCGGGAGGAGGCAATGAGCAGTTCTTC.

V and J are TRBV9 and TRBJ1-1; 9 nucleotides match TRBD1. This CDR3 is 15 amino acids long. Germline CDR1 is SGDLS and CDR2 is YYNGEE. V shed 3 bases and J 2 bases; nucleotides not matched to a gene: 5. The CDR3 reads CASSEGQGVNTEAFF. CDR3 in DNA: TGTGCCAGCAGCGAGGGACAGGGCGTAAACACTGAAGCTTTCTTT.

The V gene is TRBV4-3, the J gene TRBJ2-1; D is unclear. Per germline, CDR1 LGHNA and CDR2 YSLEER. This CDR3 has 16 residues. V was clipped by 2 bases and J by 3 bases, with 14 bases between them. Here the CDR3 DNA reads TGCGCCAGCAGCCAATTGGACGGAGAAATCTACAATGAGCAGTTCTTC. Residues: CASSQLDGEIYNEQFF.